This T cell receptor (beta chain) was retrieved from a study of cytotoxic CD8 clonotypes in ibrutinib-treated CLL. General study points: Higher clonality was seen at ibrutinib response and a return toward baseline at progression.

This clone was found a few times. Its specificity is not known. Investigators sought sequencing depths of between 1 in 200,000 and 1 in 1 million T cells. Generated by immunoSEQ multiplex PCR, the TCRdb table keeps only in-frame clones and is missing some. Here the sample spans fewer than 35,000 clones, more than 65% being singletons. CDR1 is MDHEN and CDR2 is SYDVKM in the germline V gene. The CDR3 covers 12 residues. Between the trimmed V and J ends, which lost 4 bases and 6 bases, there was a span of 10 bases. The input for sequencing was PBMCs, taken after 24 months of ibrutinib treatment. This clonotype originated in a human donor with chronic lymphocytic leukemia. This chain connects TRBV28 to TRBJ2-7; D gene unclear. The CDR3 region has the DNA TGTGCCAGCAGTTCCCGGTTTGGCGAGCAGTACTTC. Amino acids: CASSSRFGEQYF.